Listed below are T cell receptor beta chains from one sample, sequenced in a study of OX40 agonist ivuxolimab in advanced cancers. Assay used: immunoSEQ multiplex PCR; TCRdb lists only in-frame clones, some missing. The sample has approximately 73,000 clones, 86% seen once. The material sequenced was CD4+ or CD8+ T cells sorted from blood, taken in a trial of the OX40 agonist ivuxolimab. The receptor set was obtained from an adult with an advanced solid tumor such as melanoma, head and neck, liver or kidney cancer. Both conserved end residues are part of each CDR3. Each record gives: J gene, V gene, D gene, clone size, CDR3 protein, CDR3 DNA. D genes are given only for firm matches. Clone sizes are given selectively: once, few, many, or a class where the clone is expanded.

TRBJ2-7,TRBV6-1,.,.,CASIGFYEQYF,TGTGCCAGCATAGGGTTCTACGAGCAGTACTTC
TRBJ1-5,TRBV5-1,.,.,CASSFNQPQHF,TGCGCCAGCAGCTTTAATCAGCCCCAGCATTTT
TRBJ1-4,TRBV28,TRBD1,once,CASQSGGGEKLFF,TGTGCCAGCCAATCAGGGGGCGGTGAAAAACTGTTTTTT
TRBJ1-5,TRBV19,.,.,CASSTGLKQPQHF,TGTGCCAGTAGTACAGGGCTGAAACAGCCCCAGCATTTT
TRBJ2-5,TRBV5-6,.,.,CASSFYAAPETQYF,TGTGCCAGCAGCTTTTACGCGGCCCCGGAGACCCAGTACTTC
TRBJ2-2,TRBV7-9,.,.,CASSAPGVGTGELFF,TGTGCCAGCAGCGCGCCCGGGGTGGGGACCGGGGAGCTGTTTTTT
TRBJ2-2,TRBV5-1,TRBD2,.,CASSRTSGSNTGELFF,TGCGCCAGCAGCCGGACTAGCGGCTCGAACACCGGGGAGCTGTTTTTT
TRBJ1-2,TRBV2,.,.,CASSENQGYNYGYTF,TGTGCCAGCAGTGAGAACCAGGGCTACAACTATGGCTACACCTTC
TRBJ2-5,TRBV19,TRBD2,.,CASSLKTSGGAEQETQYF,TGTGCCAGTAGTCTAAAGACTAGCGGGGGGGCAGAGCAAGAGACCCAGTACTTC
TRBJ1-3,TRBV6-1,.,.,CASSEARPTNPGNTIYF,TGTGCCAGCAGTGAAGCAAGACCTACAAACCCTGGAAACACCATATATTTT
TRBJ1-1,TRBV20-1,TRBD1,.,CSATGGTEAFF,TGCAGTGCGACAGGGGGTACGGAAGCTTTCTTT
TRBJ1-1,TRBV5-8,TRBD1,.,CASSSRQGPEAFF,TGTGCCAGCAGCTCTCGACAGGGCCCTGAAGCTTTCTTT
TRBJ1-3,TRBV13,.,.,CASSLGGYGNTIYF,TGTGCCAGCAGCTTAGGAGGGTACGGAAACACCATATATTTT
TRBJ2-1,TRBV11-2,.,few,CASSLEPGPYNEQFF,TGTGCCAGCAGCTTAGAGCCGGGGCCCTACAATGAGCAGTTCTTC
TRBJ1-5,TRBV28,.,.,CASSLRGASNQPQHF,TGTGCCAGCAGTTTACGAGGGGCGAGCAATCAGCCCCAGCATTTT
TRBJ2-3,TRBV11-2,TRBD2,.,CASRDTSATQYF,TGTGCCAGCAGGGATACTAGCGCTACGCAGTATTTT
TRBJ1-6,TRBV7-9,.,.,CASSLNLSSLHF,TGTGCCAGCAGCCTAAATCTCTCCTCCCTCCACTTT
TRBJ2-5,TRBV5-1,.,.,CASSRRDNQETQYF,TGCGCCAGCAGCCGCCGTGACAATCAAGAGACCCAGTACTTC
TRBJ1-6,TRBV12-5,.,.,CASGFHLALGGTSSSYNSPLHF,TGTGCTAGTGGTTTCCATCTCGCCCTGGGTGGCACCTCGAGCTCCTATAATTCACCCCTCCATTTT
TRBJ2-5,TRBV28,TRBD1,.,CASSLRTGVETQYF,TGTGCCAGCAGTTTAAGGACAGGAGTAGAGACCCAGTACTTC
TRBJ1-5,TRBV6-1,.,.,CASSVPTGGENQPQHF,TGTGCCAGCAGTGTCCCGACAGGCGGCGAGAATCAGCCCCAGCATTTT
TRBJ2-3,TRBV2,TRBD2,.,CASSEYASGGPRVTQYF,TGCGCCAGCAGTGAATATGCTAGCGGGGGGCCCCGGGTTACGCAGTATTTT
TRBJ2-1,TRBV7-8,TRBD1,.,CASSLDRTGDEQFF,TGTGCCAGCAGCTTAGATAGGACAGGGGATGAGCAGTTCTTC
TRBJ2-7,TRBV6-1,.,.,CASSEPGDLLGEQYF,TGTGCCAGCAGTGAACCGGGAGATTTGCTGGGCGAGCAGTACTTC
TRBJ2-3,TRBV5-6,.,few,CASTISDARTDTQYF,TGTGCCAGCACCATCTCTGACGCTCGCACAGATACGCAGTATTTT
TRBJ1-2,TRBV4-3,TRBD1,.,CASSQRTGDGYGYTF,TGCGCCAGCAGCCAGCGGACAGGGGATGGCTATGGCTACACCTTC
TRBJ2-1,TRBV5-1,.,.,CASSSTRDGNNEQFF,TGCGCCAGCAGCTCTACACGGGACGGTAACAATGAGCAGTTCTTC
TRBJ1-6,TRBV4-1,TRBD1,.,CASSRDGQGVGSPLHF,TGCGCCAGCAGCCGGGATGGACAGGGGGTTGGTTCACCCCTCCACTTT
TRBJ2-4,TRBV6-1,.,.,CASSVHRAPQYF,TGTGCCAGCAGTGTCCACCGGGCTCCCCAGTACTTC
TRBJ2-1,TRBV7-3,TRBD2,.,CASSFSGGASEQFF,TGTGCCAGCAGCTTTAGCGGGGGGGCCTCTGAGCAGTTCTTC
TRBJ2-7,TRBV5-1,.,few,CASSFLKGEGEQYF,TGCGCCAGCAGCTTCTTAAAGGGAGAAGGCGAGCAGTACTTC
TRBJ2-1,TRBV18,.,.,CASSPKGGIGNEQFF,TGTGCCAGCTCACCCAAGGGGGGGATTGGCAATGAGCAGTTCTTC
TRBJ1-1,TRBV19,.,.,CASSTRSAEAFF,TGTGCCAGTAGTACCCGTTCCGCTGAAGCTTTCTTT
TRBJ2-1,TRBV28,.,.,CASTTRDRGSYNEQFF,TGTGCCAGCACTACGAGGGACCGAGGCTCCTACAATGAGCAGTTCTTC
TRBJ1-3,TRBV27,TRBD1,.,CASSLGTGNSGNTIYF,TGTGCCAGCAGTTTAGGGACAGGCAACTCTGGAAACACCATATATTTT
TRBJ1-1,TRBV6-1,.,.,CASSWDGEAFF,TGTGCCAGCTCTTGGGACGGAGAAGCTTTCTTT
TRBJ2-2,TRBV2,TRBD1,.,CASSKRQGPTGELFF,TGTGCCAGCAGTAAACGACAGGGTCCCACCGGGGAGCTGTTTTTT